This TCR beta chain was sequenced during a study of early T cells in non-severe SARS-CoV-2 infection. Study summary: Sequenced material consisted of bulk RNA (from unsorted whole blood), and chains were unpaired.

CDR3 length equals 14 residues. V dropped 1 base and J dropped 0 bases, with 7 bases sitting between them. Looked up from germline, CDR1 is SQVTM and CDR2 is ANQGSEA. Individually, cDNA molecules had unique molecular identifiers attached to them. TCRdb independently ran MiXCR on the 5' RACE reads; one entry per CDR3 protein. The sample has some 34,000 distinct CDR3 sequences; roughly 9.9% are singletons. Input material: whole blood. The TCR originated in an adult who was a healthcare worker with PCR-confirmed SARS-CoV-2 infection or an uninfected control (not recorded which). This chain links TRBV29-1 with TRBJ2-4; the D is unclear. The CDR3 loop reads CSVEGEVAKNIQYF. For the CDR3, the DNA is TGCAGCGTTGAAGGCGAGGTAGCCAAAAACATTCAGTACTTC.